Listed here are 14 T cell receptor beta chains from one sample, sequenced in a study of blood T cell repertoires in COVID-19. Data came from immunoSEQ multiplex PCR; TCRdb stores just in-frame clones and leaves some out. The sample contains 140,000 to 150,000 clones, roughly 84% of which appear only once. The sample was PBMCs or T cells enriched from blood (not recorded which). The receptors here all came from a woman aged 45-59 years who had been exposed to COVID-19.

The gene calls are TRBV4-2 and TRBJ2-5; D may be TRBD1 (5 bases). CDR3 length equals 17 residues. With 0 bases removed from V and 1 base from J, the gap between germline ends came to 15 bases. Germline V lookup: CDR1 LGHNA, CDR2 YNFKEQ. The CDR3, as DNA: TGTGCCAGCAGCCAAGATTGGCAGGGTACGCTCCAAGAGACCCAGTACTTC. Translating gives CASSQDWQGTLQETQYF.

The chain joins TRBV3-1 (or the pseudogene TRBV3-2) to TRBJ1-2; a weak D match, TRBD1 (5 bases). Trimming stripped 3 bases from V and 8 bases from J, with 16 bases between. Germline loops: CDR1 LGHDT, CDR2 YNNKEL (reference sequence). The CDR3 contains 14 residues. The CDR3 spells CASSHEERSGGYTF. CDR3 nucleotide sequence: TGTGCCAGCAGCCACGAGGAAAGGTCAGGGGGCTACACCTTC.

The chain recombines TRBV5-4 with TRBJ1-1, with unresolved D. V was shortened by 0 bases and J by 0 bases, with 9 bases between the two germline ends. CDR1 and CDR2 from the germline V gene are SGHNT and YYREEE (reference sequence). This CDR3 region has 15 residues. The chain's CDR3 is CASSLDPLVNTEAFF. DNA for the CDR3: TGTGCCAGCAGCTTGGATCCCCTAGTGAACACTGAAGCTTTCTTT.

On this clone: Other DNA sequences in the same sample also yield this CDR3. This chain uses TRBV15 with TRBJ2-5; D remains ambiguous. V shed 1 base and J shed 1 base, with 4 bases lying between them. CDR1 is LNHNV and CDR2 is YYDKDF in the germline V gene (reference sequence). CDR3 size: 13 residues. The CDR3 nucleotides read TGTGCCACCAGCAGAGGGCTCCAAGAGACCCAGTACTTC. Its translation is CATSRGLQETQYF.

This clone was recorded only once. This chain joins TRBV4-3 and TRBJ1-1; D gene ambiguous. Germline V gene data show CDR1 as LGHNA and CDR2 as YSLEER. V shed 0 bases and J shed 3 bases, with 14 bases lying between them. CDR3 length: 16 residues. CDR3 sequence (DNA): TGCGCCAGCAGCCAAGACGCTAGGCCGACTTACACTGAAGCTTTCTTT. Encoded protein: CASSQDARPTYTEAFF.

This clone was counted a single time. This rearrangement joins TRBV11-2 to TRBJ2-7; 9 bases are shared with TRBD2. The CDR3 has 15 amino acids. From germline, CDR1 is SGHAT and CDR2 FQNNGV. V shed 2 bases, J shed 6 bases, and the junction held 8 bases outside the gene matches. DNA for the CDR3: TGTGCCAGCAGCTTATTGGCGGGGGGGCTTGCCGAGCAGTACTTC. Translating gives CASSLLAGGLAEQYF.

This clone was found once. The chain employs TRBV5-1 and TRBJ1-6, with a weak D call TRBD1 (5 bases). The CDR3 consists of 16 residues. Germline V CDR1 and CDR2: SGHRS, YFSETQ. V dropped 1 base and J dropped 5 bases, with 13 bases sitting between them. The CDR3 here is CASSLYRARDNSPLHF. The CDR3 DNA reads TGCGCCAGCAGCTTGTATAGGGCCAGGGATAATTCACCCCTCCACTTT.

The rearrangement joins TRBV14 to TRBJ1-4; TRBD1 matches at 11 bases. This CDR3 is built from 20 residues. J gave up 0 bases and V 5 bases, and 14 bases lay outside the gene matches. Germline CDR1 reads SGHDN; CDR2 reads FVKESK. The CDR3 bases are TGTGCCAGCAGCGACAGAGCCGGGACAGGGGGGGGAACAACTAATGAAAAACTGTTTTTT. Amino acid sequence: CASSDRAGTGGGTTNEKLFF. The full variable domain, in which reference TRBV14 and TRBJ1-4 provide the parts outside the CDR3, is EAGVTQFPSHSVIEKGQTVTLRCDPISGHDNLYWYRRVMGKEIKFLLHFVKESKQDESGMPNNRFLAERTGGTYSTLKVQPAELEDSGVYFCASSDRAGTGGGTTNEKLFFGSGTQLSVL.

This chain's CDR3 is CASSAKQGDYGYTF. CDR3 in DNA: TGTGCCAGCTCAGCGAAACAGGGCGACTATGGCTACACCTTC. This chain joins TRBV18 and TRBJ1-2, with D possibly TRBD1 on 6 matching bases. Germline assignment: CDR1 KGHSH and CDR2 LQKENI. The V and J ends lost 5 bases and 3 bases respectively, with 13 bases between them. This CDR3 is built from 14 residues.

This rearrangement joins TRBV11-3 to TRBJ2-5; 10 bases map to TRBD2. Germline V lookup: CDR1 SGHNT, CDR2 YENEEA. The CDR3 consists of 15 residues. Germline trimming cut 4 bases from V and 5 bases from J; bases unmatched to any gene: 7. In DNA, the CDR3 is TGTGCCAGCAGCTCTAGCGGGAGACGAGGGGAGACCCAGTACTTC. Protein: CASSSSGRRGETQYF.

The count of this clone is one. This chain joins TRBV27 and TRBJ2-1; a possible D gene is TRBD1 (6 bases). The CDR3 is 15 amino acids. CDR1 is MNHEY, CDR2 SMNVEV, per germline (reference sequence). Deletions cut 5 bases from V and 8 bases from J, with 19 bases between. The CDR3 DNA reads TGTGCCAGCAGTCTCATGCGGTTAGGGGGTCATGAGCAGTTCTTC. Its translation: CASSLMRLGGHEQFF.

The V and J genes are TRBV12-3 or TRBV12-4 and TRBJ2-7; maybe TRBD2 (5 bases). CDR3 length: 13 residues. Deletions cut 3 bases from V and 1 base from J, with 7 bases between. Here the CDR3 reads CASSFGISYEQYF. DNA for the CDR3: TGTGCCAGCAGTTTCGGGATTTCCTACGAGCAGTACTTC.

V usage is TRBV5-1 and J usage is TRBJ2-7, with D perhaps TRBD2 (6 bases). The CDR3 length is 18 residues. Germline assignment: CDR1 SGHRS and CDR2 YFSETQ. V was trimmed by 0 bases and J by 2 bases, leaving 21 bases between them. CDR3 DNA sequence: TGCGCCAGCAGCTTGGGAAACGGGGGACCCTCCCTTCCCTACGAGCAGTACTTC. It encodes CASSLGNGGPSLPYEQYF.

This chain links TRBV9 with TRBJ2-1; perhaps TRBD2 as D (5 bases). V was cut by 3 bases and J by 6 bases, with 13 bases left in between. Germline CDR1 is SGDLS and CDR2 is YYNGEE. The CDR3 covers 14 residues. CDR3 residues: CASSAAAPFNEQFF. The CDR3 DNA reads as TGTGCCAGCAGCGCAGCGGCGCCCTTCAATGAGCAGTTCTTC.